This TCR beta chain was recorded in a study of molecular identifiers for immune sequencing clone quantification. Whole-study results and caveats: Clones exceeding 20 RNA copies carried over 97% of effector molecules but under 1% of naive-cell molecules.

The authors gated naive CD8 T cells as CD8+CD4-CCR7+CD45RA+ for sorting. From the PCR reads, TCRdb called clonotypes with MiXCR, one entry per CDR3 protein. The top ten hold around 0.86% of the sample, which has 460,000 or so distinct CDR3 sequences, over 20% seen once. This clonotype was counted many times. What it binds is not known. The sequence was obtained from a human donor in good health. Some libraries in this study had Jurkat cell RNA spiked in. Material for sequencing was naive CD8+ T cells from blood, with Jurkat cell RNA spiked in. Stated subset: FACS-sorted CD8+CD4-CCR7+CD45RA+ naive T cells.

In DNA form, the CDR3 reads TGCGCCAGCAGCCAAACAGGGTTAGAGACCCAGTACTTC. This encodes CASSQTGLETQYF. This sequence joins TRBV4-1 and TRBJ2-5; D perhaps matches TRBD1 (6 bases). This CDR3 has 13 residues. Between the trimmed V and J ends, which lost 2 bases and 4 bases, there was a span of 8 bases. Germline V CDR1 and CDR2: MGHRA, YSYEKL.